This T cell receptor (beta chain) emerged from a study of blood T cell repertoires in COVID-19 (dated by TCRdb to 2019 to 2021). About the investigation overall: Samples from collaborators originated in the United States, Italy and Spain and spanned both the acute and convalescent phases of COVID-19. The material from the prospective study consisted of cDNA or gDNA derived from T cells, B-cell-depleted T cells, or PBMCs. The dataset comprised deeply sampled blood TCRbeta repertoires from subjects exposed to, actively infected with, or recovered from COVID-19. The repertoires were made available in a free public database intended to serve as a resource for research on the immune response to SARS-CoV-2. Samples came from the ongoing ImmuneRACE study (first 160 participants) plus 1,254 subjects from 6 global collaborators. The sample metadata nearly always contained a de-identified subject ID, COVID-19 status, age in years and sex. Where HLA class I and class II types were available, the types were taken from metadata supplied by the sample provider, not from assay-based typing.

What the study reported, not specific to this receptor: How much clinical and demographic metadata was included differed by source and by participant, and the metadata was provided uncurated.

Each collaborating institution followed its own protocols to collect whole blood in K2EDTA tubes. For TCRbeta analysis, collaborator samples were shipped as frozen whole blood, as isolated PBMCs, or as DNA extracted from either sample type. This clone has only a few counts. The target of this receptor is not known. Within one base of it there is no much larger clone, and no base qualities were kept. The immunoSEQ Assay, a bias-controlled multiplex PCR, was used to amplify TCRbeta CDR3 regions from genomic DNA. Concerning the study's data processing: The number of nucleated cells in each sample was estimated by amplification of reference gene primers within the assay. To quantify the absolute abundance of each unique TCRbeta CDR3 rearrangement, sequence reads were collapsed and filtered. For each sample, productive Simpson clonality was calculated by taking the square root of Simpson's diversity index across productive rearrangements. TCRdb mirrors the immuneACCESS table, restricted to in-frame sequences. Some clones are absent from its copies; in checked studies, under half trace to an unresolved V gene, and the reason for the others is unknown. V and J calls and clone size are as listed in that table; D and trimming were resolved from the DNA. The sample table lists tens of thousands of clones, 84% of them with a count of one. The top ten clones comprise approximately 35% of the sample.

The CDR3 sequence holds 13 residues, the cysteine and phenylalanine included. Only CDR3 DNA remains: 39 bases, in frame from the first base. Germline trimming: 7 bases from V, 5 bases from J; junction bases outside gene matches: 7. For CDR1 and CDR2, the germline V gene lists SNHLY and FYNNEI. Sequencing input: peripheral blood. The sequence links TRBV2 to TRBJ2-7; TRBD2 lines up with 8 middle nucleotides. The clonotype was recovered from a man between 65 and 85 years old with acute or convalescent COVID-19. The CDR3 protein sequence reads: CASTLGLDDEQYF. The DNA sequence reads TGTGCCAGCACGCTGGGACTAGACGACGAGCAGTACTTC. With the rest looked up from the reference TRBV2 and TRBJ2-7 genes rather than sequenced, the full variable domain is EPEVTQTPSHQVTQMGQEVILRCVPISNHLYFYWYRQILGQKVEFLVSFYNNEISEKSEIFDDQFSVERPDGSNFTLKIRSTKLEDSAMYFCASTLGLDDEQYFGPGTRLTVT.